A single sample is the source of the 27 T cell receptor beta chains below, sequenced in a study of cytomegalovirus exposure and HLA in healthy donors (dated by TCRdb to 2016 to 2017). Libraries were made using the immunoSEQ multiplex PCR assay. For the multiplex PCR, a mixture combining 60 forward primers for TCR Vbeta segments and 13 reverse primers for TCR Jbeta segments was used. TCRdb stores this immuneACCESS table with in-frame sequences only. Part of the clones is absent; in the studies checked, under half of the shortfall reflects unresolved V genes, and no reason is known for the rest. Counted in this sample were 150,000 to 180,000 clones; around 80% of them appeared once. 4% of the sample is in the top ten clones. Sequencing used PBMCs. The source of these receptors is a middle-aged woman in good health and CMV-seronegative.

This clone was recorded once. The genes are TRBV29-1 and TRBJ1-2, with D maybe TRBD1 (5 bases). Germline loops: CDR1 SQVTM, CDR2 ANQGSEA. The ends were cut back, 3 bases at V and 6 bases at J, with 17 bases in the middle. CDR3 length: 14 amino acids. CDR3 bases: TGCAGCGTTGATGATGGCCAGGGCGGCGATGGCTACACCTTC. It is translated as CSVDDGQGGDGYTF.

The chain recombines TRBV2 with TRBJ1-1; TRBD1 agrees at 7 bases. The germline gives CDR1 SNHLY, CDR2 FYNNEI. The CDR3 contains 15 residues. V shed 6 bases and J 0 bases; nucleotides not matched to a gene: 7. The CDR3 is CASRETGQMNTEAFF. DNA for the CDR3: TGTGCCAGCAGGGAAACGGGACAGATGAACACTGAAGCTTTCTTT. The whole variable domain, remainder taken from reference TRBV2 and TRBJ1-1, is EPEVTQTPSHQVTQMGQEVILRCVPISNHLYFYWYRQILGQKVEFLVSFYNNEISEKSEIFDDQFSVERPDGSNFTLKIRSTKLEDSAMYFCASRETGQMNTEAFFGQGTRLTVV.

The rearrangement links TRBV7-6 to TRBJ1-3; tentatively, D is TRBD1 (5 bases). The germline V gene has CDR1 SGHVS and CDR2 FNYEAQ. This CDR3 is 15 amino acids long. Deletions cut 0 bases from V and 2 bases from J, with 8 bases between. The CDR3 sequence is CASSLAGATGNTIYF. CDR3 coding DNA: TGTGCCAGCAGCTTAGCAGGGGCTACTGGAAACACCATATATTTT.

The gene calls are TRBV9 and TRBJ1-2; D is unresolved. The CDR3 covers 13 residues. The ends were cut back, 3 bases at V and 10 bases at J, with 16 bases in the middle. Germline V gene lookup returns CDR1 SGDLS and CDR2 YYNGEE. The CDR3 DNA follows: TGTGCCAGCAGCGCCCCTCCGACCGGGAACTACACCTTC. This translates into CASSAPPTGNYTF.

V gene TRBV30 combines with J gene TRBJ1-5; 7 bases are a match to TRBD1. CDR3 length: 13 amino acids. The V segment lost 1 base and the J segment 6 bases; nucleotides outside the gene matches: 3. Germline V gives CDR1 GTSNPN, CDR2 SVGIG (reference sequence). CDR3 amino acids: CAWSATGAQPQHF. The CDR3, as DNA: TGTGCCTGGAGTGCTACAGGGGCTCAGCCCCAGCATTTT.

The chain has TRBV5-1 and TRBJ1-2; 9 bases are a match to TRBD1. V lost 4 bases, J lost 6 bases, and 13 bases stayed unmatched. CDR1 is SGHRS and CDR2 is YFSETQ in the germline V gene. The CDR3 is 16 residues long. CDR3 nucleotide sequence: TGCGCCAGCAGCCCCCAGCCGGGACAGGGCGACGATGGCTACACCTTC. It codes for CASSPQPGQGDDGYTF.

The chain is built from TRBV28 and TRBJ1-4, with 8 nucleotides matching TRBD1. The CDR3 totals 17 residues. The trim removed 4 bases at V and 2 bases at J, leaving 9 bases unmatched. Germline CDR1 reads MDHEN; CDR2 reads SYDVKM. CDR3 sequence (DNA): TGTGCCAGCAGTTCATACGGACAGGGTTTGACTAATGAAAAACTGTTTTTT. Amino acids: CASSSYGQGLTNEKLFF.

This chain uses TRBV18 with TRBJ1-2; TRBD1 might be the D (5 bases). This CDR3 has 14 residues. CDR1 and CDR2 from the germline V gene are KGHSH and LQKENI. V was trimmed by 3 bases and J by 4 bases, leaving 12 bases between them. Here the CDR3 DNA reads TGTGCCAGCTCACCCGGGGAGGGGCCCTATGGCTACACCTTC. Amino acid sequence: CASSPGEGPYGYTF.

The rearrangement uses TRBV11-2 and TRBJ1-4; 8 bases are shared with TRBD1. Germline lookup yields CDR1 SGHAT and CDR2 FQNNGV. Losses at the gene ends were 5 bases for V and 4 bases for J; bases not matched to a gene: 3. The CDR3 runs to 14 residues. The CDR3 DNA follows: TGTGCCAGCAGCCGGGACAGGAATAATGAAAAACTGTTTTTT. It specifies CASSRDRNNEKLFF.

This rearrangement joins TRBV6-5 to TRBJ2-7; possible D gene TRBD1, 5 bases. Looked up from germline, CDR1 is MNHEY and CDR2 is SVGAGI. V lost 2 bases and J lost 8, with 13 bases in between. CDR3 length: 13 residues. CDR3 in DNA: TGTGCCAGCAGTTACGGGCAGGGCGGCAAGCAGTACTTC. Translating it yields CASSYGQGGKQYF.

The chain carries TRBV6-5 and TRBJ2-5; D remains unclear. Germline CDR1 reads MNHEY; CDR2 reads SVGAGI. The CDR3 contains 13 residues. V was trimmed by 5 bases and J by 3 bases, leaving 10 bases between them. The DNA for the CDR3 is TGTGCCAGCAGTACCACAGTGAAAGAGACCCAGTACTTC. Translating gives CASSTTVKETQYF.

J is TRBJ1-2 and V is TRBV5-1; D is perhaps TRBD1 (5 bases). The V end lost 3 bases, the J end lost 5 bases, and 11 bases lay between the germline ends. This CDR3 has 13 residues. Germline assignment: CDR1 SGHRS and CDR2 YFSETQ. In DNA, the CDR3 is TGCGCCAGCAGCTCCAGGGAACATTATGGCTACACCTTC. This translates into CASSSREHYGYTF.

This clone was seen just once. The CDR3 nucleotides read TGCGCCAGCAGCCACCTAGTAGGTTGGCACTATGGCTACACCTTC. This codes for CASSHLVGWHYGYTF. The V and J genes are TRBV5-1 and TRBJ1-2; D gene uncertain. The CDR3 spans 15 residues. Trimming left V 4 bases short and J 3 bases short, with 16 bases between. Germline lookup yields CDR1 SGHRS and CDR2 YFSETQ.

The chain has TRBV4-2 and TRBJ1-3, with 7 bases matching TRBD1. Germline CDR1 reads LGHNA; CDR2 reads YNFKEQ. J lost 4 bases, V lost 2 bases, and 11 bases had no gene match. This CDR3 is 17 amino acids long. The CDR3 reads CASSQLPLQGNGNTIYF. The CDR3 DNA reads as TGTGCCAGCAGCCAACTTCCCTTACAGGGGAACGGAAACACCATATATTTT.

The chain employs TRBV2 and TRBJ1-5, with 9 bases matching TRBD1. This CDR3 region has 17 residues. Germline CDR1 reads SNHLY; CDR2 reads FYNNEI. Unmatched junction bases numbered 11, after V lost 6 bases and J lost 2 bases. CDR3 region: CASRERPQGAGNQPQHF. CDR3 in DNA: TGTGCCAGCAGGGAAAGACCACAGGGGGCCGGCAATCAGCCCCAGCATTTT.

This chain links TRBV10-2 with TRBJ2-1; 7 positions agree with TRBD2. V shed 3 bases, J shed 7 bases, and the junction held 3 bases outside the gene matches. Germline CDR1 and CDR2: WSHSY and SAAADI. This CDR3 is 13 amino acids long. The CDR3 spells CASSELASNEQFF. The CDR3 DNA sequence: TGCGCCAGCAGTGAACTAGCGTCGAATGAGCAGTTCTTC.

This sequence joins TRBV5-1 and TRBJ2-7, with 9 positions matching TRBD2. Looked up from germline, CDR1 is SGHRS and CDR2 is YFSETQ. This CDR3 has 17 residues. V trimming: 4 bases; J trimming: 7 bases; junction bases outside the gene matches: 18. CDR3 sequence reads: CASSPSGGAGGPSEQYF. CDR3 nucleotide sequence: TGCGCCAGCAGCCCTTCCGGGGGGGCGGGGGGGCCGAGTGAGCAGTACTTC.

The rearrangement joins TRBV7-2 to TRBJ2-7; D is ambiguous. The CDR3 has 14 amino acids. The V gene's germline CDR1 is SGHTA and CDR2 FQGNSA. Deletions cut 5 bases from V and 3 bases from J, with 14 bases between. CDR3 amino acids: CASSNAVGIYEQYF. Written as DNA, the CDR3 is TGTGCCAGCAGCAACGCGGTGGGTATCTACGAGCAGTACTTC.

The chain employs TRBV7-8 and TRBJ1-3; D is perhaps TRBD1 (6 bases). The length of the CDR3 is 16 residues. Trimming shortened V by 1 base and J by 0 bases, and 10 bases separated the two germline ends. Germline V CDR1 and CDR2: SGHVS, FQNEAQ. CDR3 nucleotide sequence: TGTGCCAGCAGCTTAGTGGGGACAATCTCTGGAAACACCATATATTTT. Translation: CASSLVGTISGNTIYF.

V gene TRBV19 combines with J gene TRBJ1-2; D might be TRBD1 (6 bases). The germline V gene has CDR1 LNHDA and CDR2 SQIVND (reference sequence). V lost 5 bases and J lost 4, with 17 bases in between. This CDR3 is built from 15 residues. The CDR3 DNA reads TGTGCCAGTAGTTCCCCCGGACAGACTTTCTATGGCTACACCTTC. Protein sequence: CASSSPGQTFYGYTF.

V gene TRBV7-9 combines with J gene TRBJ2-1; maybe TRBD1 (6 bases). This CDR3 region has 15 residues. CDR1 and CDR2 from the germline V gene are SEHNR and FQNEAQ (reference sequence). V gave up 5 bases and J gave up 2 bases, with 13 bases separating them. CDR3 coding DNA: TGTGCCAGCAGCGCCCCAGGGGAAACCTACAATGAGCAGTTCTTC. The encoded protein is CASSAPGETYNEQFF.

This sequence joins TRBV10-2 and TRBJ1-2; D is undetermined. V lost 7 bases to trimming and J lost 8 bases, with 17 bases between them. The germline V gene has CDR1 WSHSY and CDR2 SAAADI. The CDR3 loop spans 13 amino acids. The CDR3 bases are TGCGCCAGCACTTTCCGGACCGGGGAGGGCTACACCTTC. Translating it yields CASTFRTGEGYTF.

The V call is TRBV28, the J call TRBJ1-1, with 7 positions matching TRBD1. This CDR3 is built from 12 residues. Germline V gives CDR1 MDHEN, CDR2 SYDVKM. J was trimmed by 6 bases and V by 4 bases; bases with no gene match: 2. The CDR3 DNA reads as TGTGCCAGCAGTTCTCAGGGGGCTGAAGCTTTCTTT. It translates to CASSSQGAEAFF.

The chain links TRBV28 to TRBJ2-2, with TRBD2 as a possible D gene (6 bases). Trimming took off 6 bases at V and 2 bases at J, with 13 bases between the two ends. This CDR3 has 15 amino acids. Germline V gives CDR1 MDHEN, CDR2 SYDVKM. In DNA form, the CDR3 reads TGTGCCAGCAGCCTCGGGACTCTAAACACCGGGGAGCTGTTTTTT. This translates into CASSLGTLNTGELFF.

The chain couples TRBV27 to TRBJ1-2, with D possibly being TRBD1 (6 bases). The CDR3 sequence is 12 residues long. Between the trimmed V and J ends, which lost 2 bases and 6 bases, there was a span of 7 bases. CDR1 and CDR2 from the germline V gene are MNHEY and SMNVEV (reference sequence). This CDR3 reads CASSLGGHGYTF. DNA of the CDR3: TGTGCCAGCAGTTTAGGGGGCCATGGCTACACCTTC.

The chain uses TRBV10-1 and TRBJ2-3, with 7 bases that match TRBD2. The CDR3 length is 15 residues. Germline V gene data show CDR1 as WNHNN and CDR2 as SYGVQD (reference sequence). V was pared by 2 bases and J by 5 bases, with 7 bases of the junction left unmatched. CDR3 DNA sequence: TGCGCCAGCAGTGAGGGATGGGGGGGGAGAGATACGCAGTATTTT. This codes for CASSEGWGGRDTQYF.

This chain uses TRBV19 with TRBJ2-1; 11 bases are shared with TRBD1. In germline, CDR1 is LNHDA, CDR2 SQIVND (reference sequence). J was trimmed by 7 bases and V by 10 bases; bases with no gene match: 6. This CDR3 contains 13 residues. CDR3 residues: CATIGTGGNEQFF. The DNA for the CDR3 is TGTGCCACCATCGGGACAGGGGGAAATGAGCAGTTCTTC.